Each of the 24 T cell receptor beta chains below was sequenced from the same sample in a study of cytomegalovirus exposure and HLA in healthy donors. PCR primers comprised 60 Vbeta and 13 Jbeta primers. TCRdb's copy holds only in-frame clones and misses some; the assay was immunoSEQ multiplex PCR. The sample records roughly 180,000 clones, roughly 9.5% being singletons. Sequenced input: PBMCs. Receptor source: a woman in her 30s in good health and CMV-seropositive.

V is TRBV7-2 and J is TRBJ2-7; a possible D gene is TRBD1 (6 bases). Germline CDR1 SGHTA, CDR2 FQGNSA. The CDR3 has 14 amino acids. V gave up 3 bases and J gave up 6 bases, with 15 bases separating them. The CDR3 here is CASSFNRVVGEQYF. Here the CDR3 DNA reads TGTGCCAGCAGCTTTAACAGGGTTGTTGGCGAGCAGTACTTC.

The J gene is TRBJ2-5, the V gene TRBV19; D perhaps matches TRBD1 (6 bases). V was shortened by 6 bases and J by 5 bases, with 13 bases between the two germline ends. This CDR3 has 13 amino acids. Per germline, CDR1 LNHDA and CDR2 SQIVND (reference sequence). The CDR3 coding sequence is TGTGCCAGTAGCATACAGGGTGTTGAGACCCAGTACTTC. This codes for CASSIQGVETQYF.

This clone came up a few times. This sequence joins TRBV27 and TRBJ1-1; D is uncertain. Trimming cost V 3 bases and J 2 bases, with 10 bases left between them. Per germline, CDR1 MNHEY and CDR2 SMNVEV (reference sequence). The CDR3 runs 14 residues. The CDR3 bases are TGTGCCAGCAGTTTTTCAGGAACAAACACTGAAGCTTTCTTT. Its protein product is CASSFSGTNTEAFF.

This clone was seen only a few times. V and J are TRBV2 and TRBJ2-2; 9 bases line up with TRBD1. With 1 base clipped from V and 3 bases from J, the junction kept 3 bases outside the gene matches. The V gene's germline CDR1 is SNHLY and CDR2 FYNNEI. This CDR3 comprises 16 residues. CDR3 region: CASSEGGTGYTGELFF. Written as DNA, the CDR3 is TGTGCCAGCAGTGAAGGGGGGACAGGGTACACCGGGGAGCTGTTTTTT.

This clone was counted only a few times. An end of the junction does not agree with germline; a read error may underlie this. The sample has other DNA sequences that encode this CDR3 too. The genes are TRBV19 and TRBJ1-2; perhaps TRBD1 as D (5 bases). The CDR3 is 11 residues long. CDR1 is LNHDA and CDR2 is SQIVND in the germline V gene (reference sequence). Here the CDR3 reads CASNRIDGYTF. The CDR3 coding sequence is TGTGCCAGTAACAGGATAGATGGTTACACCTTC.

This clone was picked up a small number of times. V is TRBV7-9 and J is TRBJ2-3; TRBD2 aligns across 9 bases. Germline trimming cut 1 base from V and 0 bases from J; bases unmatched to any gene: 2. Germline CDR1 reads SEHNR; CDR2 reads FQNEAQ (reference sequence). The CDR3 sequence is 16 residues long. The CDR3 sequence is CASSLGAGGSTDTQYF. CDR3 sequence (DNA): TGTGCCAGCAGCTTAGGAGCGGGAGGTAGCACAGATACGCAGTATTTT.

The CDR3 sequence: CASSQVTGGGGGPDGYTF. CDR3 nucleotides: TGTGCCAGCAGCCAAGTAACCGGAGGCGGGGGAGGACCGGATGGCTACACCTTC. This chain uses TRBV14 with TRBJ1-2; D possibly corresponds to TRBD1 (5 bases). The V end lost 1 base, the J end lost 6 bases, and 24 bases lay between the germline ends. This CDR3 comprises 18 residues. Germline loops: CDR1 SGHDN, CDR2 FVKESK.

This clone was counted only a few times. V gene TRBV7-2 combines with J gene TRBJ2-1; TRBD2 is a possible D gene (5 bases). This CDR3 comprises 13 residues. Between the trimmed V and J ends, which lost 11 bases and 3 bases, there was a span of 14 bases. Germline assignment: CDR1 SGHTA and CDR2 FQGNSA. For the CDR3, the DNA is TGTGCCGCCGAGGGTAAGGTCTACAATGAGCAGTTCTTC. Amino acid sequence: CAAEGKVYNEQFF.

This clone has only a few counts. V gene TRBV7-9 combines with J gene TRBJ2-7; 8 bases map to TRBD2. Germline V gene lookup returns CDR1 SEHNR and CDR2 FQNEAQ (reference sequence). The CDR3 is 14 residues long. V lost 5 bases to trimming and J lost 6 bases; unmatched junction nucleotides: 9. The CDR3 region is CASSPREGRFEQYF. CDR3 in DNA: TGTGCCAGCAGCCCACGGGAGGGGCGGTTCGAGCAGTACTTC.

The CDR3 nucleotides are TGTGCCATCAGGAAAACGACAGGGGAGGTTACCGGGGAGCTGTTTTTT. It yields the protein CAIRKTTGEVTGELFF. The chain recombines TRBV10-3 with TRBJ2-2, with 8 bases lining up with TRBD1. CDR3 length: 16 amino acids. V gave up 6 bases and J gave up 5 bases; unmatched junction bases: 11. Per germline, CDR1 ENHRY and CDR2 SYGVKD.

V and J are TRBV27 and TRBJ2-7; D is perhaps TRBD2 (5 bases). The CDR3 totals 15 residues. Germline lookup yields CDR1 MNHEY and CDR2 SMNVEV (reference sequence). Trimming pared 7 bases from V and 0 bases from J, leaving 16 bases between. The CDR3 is CASTPDWRSSYEQYF. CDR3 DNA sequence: TGTGCCAGCACCCCGGACTGGAGGAGCTCCTACGAGCAGTACTTC.

CDR3 DNA sequence: TGTGCCAGCAGCCCACTAGCGGGAGCCTCCGAGCAGTACTTC. As protein: CASSPLAGASEQYF. V gene TRBV7-2 combines with J gene TRBJ2-7; 11 bases match TRBD2. The CDR3 runs to 14 residues. The J segment lost 6 bases and the V segment lost 5 bases, leaving 6 bases of the junction unmatched. The germline CDR1 and CDR2 sequences are SGHTA and FQGNSA.

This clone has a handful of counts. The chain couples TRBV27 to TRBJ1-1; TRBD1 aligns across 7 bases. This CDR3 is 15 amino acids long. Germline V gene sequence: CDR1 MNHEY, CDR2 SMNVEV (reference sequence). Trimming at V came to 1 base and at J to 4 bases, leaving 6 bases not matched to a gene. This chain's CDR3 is CASSLYGRGSTEAFF. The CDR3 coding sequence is TGTGCCAGCAGTTTATATGGCAGGGGGAGCACTGAAGCTTTCTTT.

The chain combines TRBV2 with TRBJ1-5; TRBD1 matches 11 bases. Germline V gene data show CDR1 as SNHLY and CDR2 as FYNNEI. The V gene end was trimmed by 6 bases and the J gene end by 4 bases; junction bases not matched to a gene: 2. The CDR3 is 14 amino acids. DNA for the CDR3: TGTGCCAGCAGCCGGGACAGGGGGAATCAGCCCCAGCATTTT. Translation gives CASSRDRGNQPQHF.

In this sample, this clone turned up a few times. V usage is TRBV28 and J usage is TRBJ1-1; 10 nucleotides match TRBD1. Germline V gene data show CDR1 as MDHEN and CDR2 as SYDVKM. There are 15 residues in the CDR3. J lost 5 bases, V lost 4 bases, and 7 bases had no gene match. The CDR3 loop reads CASSYPGQGGTEAFF. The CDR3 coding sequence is TGTGCCAGCAGTTACCCCGGACAGGGGGGGACTGAAGCTTTCTTT.

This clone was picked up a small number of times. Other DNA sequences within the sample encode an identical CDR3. CDR3 residues: CASSLEGAGGYTF. CDR3 DNA: TGCGCCAGCAGCTTGGAGGGTGCGGGGGGCTACACCTTC. The rearrangement joins TRBV5-1 to TRBJ1-2, with D unclear. The CDR3 covers 13 residues. V lost 0 bases, J lost 8 bases, and 11 bases lay in between. The germline CDR1 and CDR2 sequences are SGHRS and YFSETQ.

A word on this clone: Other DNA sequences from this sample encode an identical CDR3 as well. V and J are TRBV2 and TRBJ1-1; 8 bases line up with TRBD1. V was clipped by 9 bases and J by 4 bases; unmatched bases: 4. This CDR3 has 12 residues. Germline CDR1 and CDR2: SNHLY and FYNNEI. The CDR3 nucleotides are TGTGCCAGTCGAACAGGGGGCACTGAAGCTTTCTTT. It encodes CASRTGGTEAFF.

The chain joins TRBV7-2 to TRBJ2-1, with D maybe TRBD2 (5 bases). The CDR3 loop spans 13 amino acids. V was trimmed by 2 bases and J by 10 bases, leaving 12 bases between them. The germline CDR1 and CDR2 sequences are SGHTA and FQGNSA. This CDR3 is CASSLSSNWEQFF. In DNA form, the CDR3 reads TGTGCCAGCAGCTTATCTAGCAATTGGGAGCAGTTCTTC.

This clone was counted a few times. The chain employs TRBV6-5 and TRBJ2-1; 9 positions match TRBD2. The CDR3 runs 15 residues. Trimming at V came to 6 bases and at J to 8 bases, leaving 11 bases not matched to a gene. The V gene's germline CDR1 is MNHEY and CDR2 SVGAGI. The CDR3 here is CASSLTSGSFDEQFF. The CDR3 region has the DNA TGTGCCAGCAGCCTAACTAGCGGGTCTTTCGATGAGCAGTTCTTC.

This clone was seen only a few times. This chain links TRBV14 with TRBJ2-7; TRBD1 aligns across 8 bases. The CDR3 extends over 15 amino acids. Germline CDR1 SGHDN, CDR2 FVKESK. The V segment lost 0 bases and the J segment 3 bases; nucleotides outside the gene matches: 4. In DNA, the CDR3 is TGTGCCAGCAGCCAAGAATCACAGGGGGTCTACGAGCAGTACTTC. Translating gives CASSQESQGVYEQYF.

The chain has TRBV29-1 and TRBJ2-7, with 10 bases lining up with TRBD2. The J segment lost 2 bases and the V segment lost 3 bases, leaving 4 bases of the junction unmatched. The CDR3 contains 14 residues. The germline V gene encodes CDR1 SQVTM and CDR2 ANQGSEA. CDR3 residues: CSVDLAGATYEQYF. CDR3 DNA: TGCAGCGTTGACCTAGCGGGGGCAACCTACGAGCAGTACTTC.

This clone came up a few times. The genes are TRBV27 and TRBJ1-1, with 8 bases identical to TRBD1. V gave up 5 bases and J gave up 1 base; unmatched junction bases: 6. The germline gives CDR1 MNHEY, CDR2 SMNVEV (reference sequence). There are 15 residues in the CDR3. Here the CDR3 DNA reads TGTGCCAGCAGTCTCGGACAGGGTTGGAACACTGAAGCTTTCTTT. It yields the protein CASSLGQGWNTEAFF.

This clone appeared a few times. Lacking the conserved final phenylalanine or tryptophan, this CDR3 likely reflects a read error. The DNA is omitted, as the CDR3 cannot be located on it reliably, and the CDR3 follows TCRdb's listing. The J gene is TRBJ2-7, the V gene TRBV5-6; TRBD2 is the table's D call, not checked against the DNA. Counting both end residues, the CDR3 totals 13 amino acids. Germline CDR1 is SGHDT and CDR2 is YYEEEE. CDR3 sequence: CASSLVLSREKYL.

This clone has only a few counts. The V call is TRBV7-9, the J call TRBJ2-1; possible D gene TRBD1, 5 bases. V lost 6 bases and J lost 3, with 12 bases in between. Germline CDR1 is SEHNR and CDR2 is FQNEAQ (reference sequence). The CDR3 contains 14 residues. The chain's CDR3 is CASSPDTYYNEQFF. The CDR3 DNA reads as TGTGCCAGCAGTCCGGACACCTACTACAATGAGCAGTTCTTC.